This entry is about one TCR beta chain. Its cognate antigen has yet to be identified. No much larger clone exists at a distance of one base, and base qualities are not known. This sample stems from a study of T cell responses to AZD1222 COVID-19 vaccine (dated by TCRdb to the early 2020s). Notes on the research overall: AZD1222 recipients whose second dose came at about 4 weeks and those whose second dose came at about 12 weeks were combined into one group, since spike-specific TCR depth and breadth did not differ between the two schedules. A total of approximately 240 trial participants underwent TCR sequencing, of whom 200 to 220 received two doses of AZD1222 and about 25 received two doses of the MenACWY control vaccine. Trial participants were enrolled into age subgroups of 18-55, 56-69 and 70-plus years, which contained roughly 140, 27 and 60 TCR-sequenced participants, respectively.

There are 13 amino acids in the CDR3, from cysteine to phenylalanine inclusive. Only CDR3 DNA remains: 39 bases, in frame from the first base. Looking up the germline V gene yields CDR1 MNHEY and CDR2 SVGEGT. V drops 4 bases and J drops 2 bases, leaving 8 bases in between. This sample's time point label indicates: baseline before first vaccination. The vaccinee samples were drawn from two UK trials, COV001 and COV002, one of which was a single-blind randomized controlled phase 2/3 trial testing AZD1222 (ChAdOx1 nCoV-19) in healthy adults. For TCRbeta chain sequencing, PBMC samples from trial participants were taken at day 0 and at day 28 after the second dose. Overall study outcomes, separate from this receptor: Spike-specific TCR breadth and depth rose significantly after two AZD1222 doses compared with day 0 and with MenACWY recipients. Reportedly, close to half of the unique spike-specific TCRs recognized epitopes lying outside the regions that are mutated in the B.1.351 and B.1.1.7 variants. The 56-69-year group was small, and its depth increase did not reach significance, likely because of low power. No day 14 peak-response samples were available, so repertoires were characterized only after the peak T cell response. Vaccine-associated CD4 TCRs spanned the whole spike protein, with dominant responses in regions 160-218 and 743-854. Conclusions about previously exposed vaccinees are limited because only a handful of AZD1222 recipients were SARS-CoV-2 seropositive at baseline. Most participants were white British and females outnumbered males, and the authors suggested that clonal diversity may have been underestimated.

The CDR3 regions of human TCRbeta chains were subjected to immunosequencing. Regarding the original processing steps: Repertoire TCRs were checked for matches against a reference library of SARS-CoV-2-specific TCRs that had been generated using the MIRA antigen-specificity platform. Breadth was defined as the fraction of unique TCRs that were SARS-CoV-2-associated. Depth was defined as the fraction of total T cells that were SARS-CoV-2-associated. Using the MIRA data, every spike-specific TCR was mapped to the spike region that the TCR reacted to and assigned to either a CD4 or a CD8 class. Log10-transformed breadth and depth values were compared by one-way ANOVA with Sidak's multiple comparisons tests. Held by TCRdb, this immuneACCESS table contains in-frame sequences only and omits some clones. Under half of the omission traces to an unresolved V gene where checked; the cause of the rest is unknown. That table gives V, J and clone size, and the DNA gave D and trimming. The sample table contains 130,000 or so clones; only one count was recorded for 93% of them. Jointly, the top ten make up around 3.3% of the sample.

The chain joins TRBV6-2 or TRBV6-3 to TRBJ1-2; the D gene identity is not certain. This receptor was obtained from an adult in good health. The source was peripheral blood, collected on day 0 of AZD1222 vaccination. This receptor carries the CDR3 CASSFTENYGYTF. The DNA sequence is as follows: TGTGCCAGCAGTTTCACAGAGAACTATGGCTACACCTTC.